Listed below are T cell receptor beta chains from one sample, sequenced in a study of cytomegalovirus exposure and HLA in healthy donors. The table came from immunoSEQ multiplex PCR; TCRdb's copy has only in-frame clones and leaves some out. The table shows more than 95,000 clones, with roughly a tenth occurring only once. Sample: PBMCs. Receptors originate from a young woman in good health and CMV-seropositive. The CDR3 runs from the conserved cysteine through the conserved F or W. Fields, in order: D gene, clone size, J gene, V gene, CDR3 protein, CDR3 DNA. The D gene is left open where the match is weak. Size is omitted from some rows. Given values are once, few, many or a class for expanded clones.

-,-,TRBJ1-1,TRBV25-1,CASSSMGGEVEAFF,TGTGCCAGCAGTTCCATGGGGGGGGAAGTTGAAGCTTTCTTT
-,-,TRBJ1-2,TRBV28,CASSYARANYGYTF,TGTGCCAGCAGTTATGCCAGGGCTAACTATGGCTACACCTTC
-,few,TRBJ2-1,TRBV6-1,CASSDAGSNNEQFF,TGTGCCAGCAGTGACGCGGGAAGCAACAATGAGCAGTTCTTC
-,-,TRBJ2-5,TRBV6-1,CASRGVLETQYF,TGTGCCAGCAGAGGGGTTTTAGAGACCCAGTACTTC
-,few,TRBJ1-2,TRBV4-1,CASSLYYGSLGYGYTF,TGCGCCAGCAGCCTCTACTACGGTAGCCTGGGCTATGGCTACACCTTC
TRBD1,once,TRBJ1-2,TRBV18,CASSPGTGDYGYTF,TGTGCCAGCTCACCTGGAACAGGGGACTATGGCTACACCTTC
TRBD1,-,TRBJ1-1,TRBV27,CASSPFRDRGRAFF,TGTGCCAGCAGCCCTTTCCGGGACAGGGGGCGAGCTTTCTTT
-,few,TRBJ2-7,TRBV19,CASSPRGDSVYEQYF,TGTGCCAGTAGTCCGAGAGGGGACTCGGTATACGAGCAGTACTTC
TRBD2,few,TRBJ2-1,TRBV6-5,CASSYLAGHNEQFF,TGTGCCAGCAGTTACCTAGCGGGGCACAATGAGCAGTTCTTC
TRBD1,few,TRBJ2-5,TRBV7-9,CASSAGGETQYF,TGTGCCAGCAGCGCAGGGGGTGAGACCCAGTACTTC
-,-,TRBJ1-5,TRBV2,CASNRGSNQPQHF,TGTGCCAGCAATCGCGGGAGCAATCAGCCCCAGCATTTT
-,-,TRBJ1-5,TRBV27,CASSFSRGSNQPQHF,TGTGCCAGCAGTTTTTCGAGAGGTAGCAATCAGCCCCAGCATTTT
-,-,TRBJ2-1,TRBV5-1,CASSLGLASEQFF,TGCGCCAGCAGCTTGGGTCTAGCAAGCGAGCAGTTCTTC
-,-,TRBJ1-4,TRBV28,CASLTRRGNEKLFF,TGTGCCAGTCTGACCCGTCGGGGTAATGAAAAACTGTTTTTT
TRBD1,-,TRBJ1-4,TRBV7-6,CASSFKQGDGKLFF,TGTGCCAGCAGCTTTAAACAGGGGGACGGGAAACTGTTTTTT
TRBD2,-,TRBJ2-1,TRBV7-3,CASSLPGGSGEQFF,TGTGCCAGCAGCCTCCCCGGGGGGTCAGGTGAGCAGTTCTTC
TRBD1,few,TRBJ1-4,TRBV7-9,CASSPGTGSKGGEKLFF,TGTGCCAGCAGCCCCGGGACAGGGTCAAAAGGGGGGGAAAAACTGTTTTTT
-,few,TRBJ1-2,TRBV2,CASSELMSFSYGYTF,TGTGCCAGCAGTGAACTCATGAGCTTTTCCTATGGCTACACCTTC
-,-,TRBJ1-2,TRBV30,CAWTPDRRYGYTF,TGTGCCTGGACCCCAGACCGGAGGTATGGCTACACCTTC
TRBD1,few,TRBJ1-2,TRBV30,CAWAGTGQGYTF,TGTGCCTGGGCGGGGACAGGGCAAGGCTACACCTTC
-,few,TRBJ2-1,TRBV28,CASSLAVGEQFF,TGTGCCAGCAGTTTAGCGGTGGGTGAGCAGTTCTTC
-,few,TRBJ1-1,TRBV5-4,CASSLGRSPEAFF,TGTGCCAGCAGCTTGGGTCGGAGCCCTGAAGCTTTCTTT
-,few,TRBJ2-3,TRBV7-9,CASSPPFGREVDTQYF,TGTGCCAGCAGCCCCCCCTTCGGCAGGGAGGTAGATACGCAGTATTTT
TRBD1,-,TRBJ1-5,TRBV6-1,CASSAQRGTGNQPQHF,TGTGCCAGCAGTGCCCAACGAGGGACAGGGAATCAGCCCCAGCATTTT
-,-,TRBJ2-5,TRBV7-8,CASSSQRGLETQYF,TGTGCCAGCAGCTCGCAGAGGGGGTTGGAGACCCAGTACTTC
-,few,TRBJ1-1,TRBV15,CATSRPLRQLNTEAFF,TGTGCCACCAGCAGGCCATTAAGACAGCTGAACACTGAAGCTTTCTTT
-,-,TRBJ2-3,TRBV29-1,CSVRQGGSTDTQYF,TGCAGCGTCCGGCAGGGGGGTAGCACAGATACGCAGTATTTT
-,-,TRBJ2-7,TRBV25-1,CASSAGGIFFEQYF,TGTGCCAGCAGTGCCGGGGGAATCTTCTTCGAGCAGTACTTC
-,-,TRBJ2-7,TRBV4-1,CASSQSGVSYEQYF,TGCGCCAGCAGCCAATCCGGGGTCTCCTACGAGCAGTACTTC
TRBD2,few,TRBJ2-3,TRBV29-1,CSVAAGVRDTQYF,TGCAGCGTTGCGGCGGGAGTCCGGGATACGCAGTATTTT
TRBD2,-,TRBJ2-1,TRBV27,CASRFGTSGDNEQFF,TGTGCCAGCCGATTCGGTACTAGCGGGGACAATGAGCAGTTCTTC
TRBD1,-,TRBJ2-7,TRBV2,CASSFGTGGASYEQYF,TGTGCCAGCAGTTTCGGGACAGGGGGCGCCTCCTACGAGCAGTACTTC
TRBD2,-,TRBJ2-1,TRBV18,CASSPPLAIYNEQFF,TGTGCCAGCTCACCACCACTAGCGATATACAATGAGCAGTTCTTC
-,few,TRBJ2-7,TRBV29-1,CSVGRDIPEQYF,TGCAGCGTTGGCCGGGACATACCCGAGCAGTACTTC
-,-,TRBJ2-2,TRBV7-9,CASSIPRGKSSGELFF,TGTGCCAGCAGCATCCCCCGGGGAAAGAGTTCCGGGGAGCTGTTTTTT
-,-,TRBJ1-1,TRBV30,CAWTTGRGLNTEAFF,TGTGCCTGGACCACGGGGCGGGGGTTGAACACTGAAGCTTTCTTT
-,few,TRBJ2-5,TRBV6-1,CASSVEVETQYF,TGTGCCAGCAGTGTGGAGGTCGAGACCCAGTACTTC
TRBD1,few,TRBJ2-5,TRBV7-6,CASRSGTGERVQETQYF,TGTGCCAGCCGGTCCGGGACAGGGGAGAGGGTCCAAGAGACCCAGTACTTC
-,few,TRBJ1-1,TRBV6-6,CASRSDRLFSEAFF,TGTGCCAGCAGATCGGACAGATTGTTTTCTGAAGCTTTCTTT
-,-,TRBJ2-3,TRBV10-1,CASSESPMEGRDTQYF,TGCGCCAGCAGTGAGTCGCCTATGGAGGGACGAGATACGCAGTATTTT
-,few,TRBJ1-1,TRBV6-6,CASSYLSGNTEAFF,TGTGCCAGCAGTTACTTGTCGGGAAACACTGAAGCTTTCTTT